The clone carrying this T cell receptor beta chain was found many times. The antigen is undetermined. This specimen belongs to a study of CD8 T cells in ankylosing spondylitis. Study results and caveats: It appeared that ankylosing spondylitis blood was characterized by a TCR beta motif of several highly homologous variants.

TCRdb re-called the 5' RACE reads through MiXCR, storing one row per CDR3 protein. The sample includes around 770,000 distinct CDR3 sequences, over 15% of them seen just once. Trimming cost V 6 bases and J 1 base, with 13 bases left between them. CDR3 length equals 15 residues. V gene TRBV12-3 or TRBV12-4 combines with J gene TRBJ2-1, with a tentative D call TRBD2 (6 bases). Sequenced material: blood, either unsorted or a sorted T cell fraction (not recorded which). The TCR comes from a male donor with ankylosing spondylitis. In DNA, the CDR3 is TGTGCCAGCAGCCCCCCCGGGGGATCCTACAATGAGCAGTTCTTC. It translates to CASSPPGGSYNEQFF.